A selection of T cell receptor beta chains follows, all from one sample in a study of monozygotic twins with inflammatory bowel disease. With the 5' RACE reads reprocessed, TCRdb shows one record per CDR3 protein and no DNA. The sample table sets out a few hundred thousand distinct CDR3 sequences. The sequenced sample was blood. Every receptor here comes from a human donor with ulcerative colitis or Crohn's disease, or a healthy co-twin of an affected twin (not recorded which). CDR3s include the opening cysteine and the closing phenylalanine or tryptophan.

v_gene: TRBV6-2/TRBV6-3
j_gene: TRBJ2-3
CDR3aa: CASTVLAGEFTDTQYF

v_gene: TRBV20-1
j_gene: TRBJ1-4
CDR3aa: CSARDGGSVEKLFF

v_gene: TRBV27
j_gene: TRBJ2-1
CDR3aa: CASSGLAGGPNEQFF

v_gene: TRBV2
j_gene: TRBJ2-3
CDR3aa: CASSDPQRGVTDTQYF

v_gene: TRBV5-1
j_gene: TRBJ1-4
CDR3aa: CASSIGTGTEKLFF

v_gene: TRBV12-3/TRBV12-4
j_gene: TRBJ2-7
CDR3aa: CASSLVSAPGEQYF

v_gene: TRBV5-1
j_gene: TRBJ1-3
CDR3aa: CASKAQTGGNSGNTIYF

v_gene: TRBV7-2
j_gene: TRBJ1-6
CDR3aa: CASSSYGRSYNSPLHF

v_gene: TRBV9
j_gene: TRBJ2-3
CDR3aa: CASSVATTDTQYF

v_gene: TRBV5-1
j_gene: TRBJ2-3
CDR3aa: CASSQGTSTDTQYF

v_gene: TRBV10-3
j_gene: TRBJ2-4
CDR3aa: CAISAAGYAAKNIQYF

v_gene: TRBV5-1
j_gene: TRBJ2-7
CDR3aa: CASSPLGASREQYF

v_gene: TRBV5-1
j_gene: TRBJ2-7
CDR3aa: CASSLGSVSYEQYF

v_gene: TRBV24-1
j_gene: TRBJ2-1
CDR3aa: CATSDPRQGRNEQFF

v_gene: TRBV5-5
j_gene: TRBJ1-3
CDR3aa: CASSLANRADTIYF

v_gene: TRBV14
j_gene: TRBJ2-7
CDR3aa: CASSQDLRAGAIFDEQYF

v_gene: TRBV29-1
j_gene: TRBJ2-1
CDR3aa: CSVEGATGGASYNEQFF

v_gene: TRBV27
j_gene: TRBJ2-7
CDR3aa: CASSRTGVSYEQYF

v_gene: TRBV4-3
j_gene: TRBJ2-3
CDR3aa: CASSQTTAPGRKGTDTQYF

v_gene: TRBV4-2
j_gene: TRBJ2-7
CDR3aa: CASSPQSGTKSYEQYF

v_gene: TRBV29-1
j_gene: TRBJ2-2
CDR3aa: CSVGAGGARTGELFF

v_gene: TRBV2
j_gene: TRBJ2-7
CDR3aa: CASSEALPWGSSYEQYF

v_gene: TRBV13
j_gene: TRBJ2-7
CDR3aa: CASSCGQGLCEQYF

v_gene: TRBV6-1
j_gene: TRBJ2-4
CDR3aa: CASSPLRTGGIDIQYF

v_gene: TRBV6-1
j_gene: TRBJ1-6
CDR3aa: CASGVKLSFYNSPLHF

v_gene: TRBV9
j_gene: TRBJ1-3
CDR3aa: CASSVGGSNSGNTIYF

v_gene: TRBV9
j_gene: TRBJ2-5
CDR3aa: CASSVGGRPTYQETQYF

v_gene: TRBV6-5
j_gene: TRBJ1-4
CDR3aa: CASSYSPRQATNEKLFF

v_gene: TRBV12-3/TRBV12-4
j_gene: TRBJ2-5
CDR3aa: CASSVSSGGETQYF

v_gene: TRBV7-9
j_gene: TRBJ1-2
CDR3aa: CASSRPSLYGYTF

v_gene: TRBV11-2
j_gene: TRBJ1-2
CDR3aa: CASSLQVASRKDSWGLGGYTF

v_gene: TRBV11-2
j_gene: TRBJ2-3
CDR3aa: CASSLDREGSMGTDTQYF

v_gene: TRBV29-1
j_gene: TRBJ1-2
CDR3aa: CSVELGTGNYGYTF

v_gene: TRBV28
j_gene: TRBJ1-5
CDR3aa: CASSLNSGHQPQHF

v_gene: TRBV7-3
j_gene: TRBJ2-1
CDR3aa: CASSRSGASYNEQFF

v_gene: TRBV7-2
j_gene: TRBJ1-2
CDR3aa: CASSIGGNYGYTF